These T cell receptor beta chains were read from a single sample in a study of blood T cell repertoires in COVID-19. Sequenced by immunoSEQ multiplex PCR; TCRdb stores in-frame clones only, minus some. The sample contains about 89,000 clones, about two thirds of which appear only once. The sequenced sample was peripheral blood. The origin of the receptors is a woman of 80 years or more with acute or convalescent COVID-19. Each CDR3 is given with its conserved first and last residue. A D gene is named only where the DNA matches it firmly. The size field is filled for only some rows; it gives once, few, many or a size class.

J | length | size | V | D | DNA | CDR3
TRBJ2-7 | 12 | NA | TRBV6-5 | NA | TGTGCCAGCACCTCCCCAGGGTCGGAGCAGTACTTC | CASTSPGSEQYF
TRBJ1-3 | 16 | NA | TRBV19 | NA | TGTGCCAGTAGTTCCTACGCCGGGTTTACTGGAAACACCATATATTTT | CASSSYAGFTGNTIYF
TRBJ2-3 | 16 | once | TRBV10-3 | TRBD2 | TGTGCCATCAGGGAACCTAGCGGGGGGGCCTCAGATACGCAGTATTTT | CAIREPSGGASDTQYF
TRBJ1-2 | 14 | NA | TRBV7-3 | NA | TGTGCCAGCAGCCTCGCCGGGATGGAACATGGCTACACCTTC | CASSLAGMEHGYTF
TRBJ1-1 | 14 | once | TRBV28 | TRBD1 | TGTGCCATCCGGGGGTGGGGGACAGGTACTGAAGCTTTCTTT | CAIRGWGTGTEAFF
TRBJ1-1 | 16 | NA | TRBV7-2 | NA | TGTGCCAGCAGCCCCGAGGGTATCCAGGCTAACACTGAAGCTTTCTTT | CASSPEGIQANTEAFF
TRBJ2-7 | 13 | few | TRBV29-1 | NA | TGCAGCGTTGTTTCGCAGGGGTTGTACGAGCAGTACTTC | CSVVSQGLYEQYF
TRBJ1-3 | 14 | once | TRBV5-1 | TRBD1 | TGCGCCAGTAAGACAGGGTGGACTGGAAACACCATATATTTT | CASKTGWTGNTIYF
TRBJ2-1 | 13 | NA | TRBV3-1/TRBV3-2 | TRBD2 | TGTGCCAGCAGCCAAGGGCGGGGGAATGAGCAGTTCTTC | CASSQGRGNEQFF
TRBJ1-3 | 16 | NA | TRBV11-2 | NA | TGTGCCAGCAGCTCTGCTGCTACAGGGTCCTTGGGCACCATATATTTT | CASSSAATGSLGTIYF
TRBJ2-3 | 17 | NA | TRBV9 | TRBD1 | TGTGCCAGCAGCGTAGCCCGGACAGGGGGCGGTACAGATACGCAGTATTTT | CASSVARTGGGTDTQYF
TRBJ1-1 | 13 | NA | TRBV11-2 | NA | TGTGCCAGCAGCTTAGTGAAGGGAGTTGAAGCTTTCTTT | CASSLVKGVEAFF
TRBJ1-2 | 14 | NA | TRBV10-3 | TRBD1 | TGTGCCATCAGTCCCGGGACAGGGACCTATGGCTACACCTTC | CAISPGTGTYGYTF
TRBJ2-1 | 13 | NA | TRBV2 | TRBD2 | TGTGCCAGCAGACTAGCGGGGGGACGTGAGCAGTTCTTC | CASRLAGGREQFF
TRBJ2-6 | 18 | NA | TRBV5-4 | NA | TGTGCCAGCACGGGGGGCCCCGGAATAGGTGTCGGGGCCAACGTCCTGACTTTC | CASTGGPGIGVGANVLTF
TRBJ1-1 | 15 | NA | TRBV19 | TRBD1 | TGTGCCAGTAGTATGAGGGACAGGGTAGGCACTGAAGCTTTCTTT | CASSMRDRVGTEAFF
TRBJ1-1 | 13 | NA | TRBV4-1 | NA | TGCGCCAGCAGCCTCCTCAGGAACACTGAAGCTTTCTTT | CASSLLRNTEAFF
TRBJ1-6 | 15 | few | TRBV5-1 | NA | TGCGCCAGCAGTGGAGGGAGCTCCTATAATTCACCCCTCCACTTT | CASSGGSSYNSPLHF
TRBJ2-1 | 16 | NA | TRBV7-9 | TRBD2 | TGTGCCAGCAGCTCGGGACTAGCGGGGAACCACAATGAGCAGTTCTTC | CASSSGLAGNHNEQFF
TRBJ2-3 | 15 | NA | TRBV7-2 | NA | TGTGCCAGCAGCTTACAGACGTCGCAGGGTAGTACGCAGTATTTT | CASSLQTSQGSTQYF
TRBJ1-4 | 17 | few | TRBV19 | NA | TGTGCCAGTAGTCCCACGGTTCGGGGGATGACTAATGAAAAACTGTTTTTT | CASSPTVRGMTNEKLFF
TRBJ1-2 | 14 | NA | TRBV6-5 | TRBD1 | TGTGCCTCGGAAAGTGGGACAGGGAGGGATGGCTACACCTTC | CASESGTGRDGYTF
TRBJ2-5 | 12 | few | TRBV2 | NA | TGTGCCAGCAGTCAGGGGCAAGAGACCCAGTACTTC | CASSQGQETQYF
TRBJ1-2 | 14 | few | TRBV6-5 | NA | TGTGCCAGCAGTAAGGGCAGGGTGAACTATGGCTACACCTTC | CASSKGRVNYGYTF
TRBJ1-2 | 16 | NA | TRBV18 | NA | TGTGCCAGCTCACCACCGACAGTGTTATCTAACTATGGCTACACCTTC | CASSPPTVLSNYGYTF
TRBJ1-6 | 14 | few | TRBV18 | NA | TGTGCCAGCTCACCAGCAGGGGCTAATTCACCCCTCCACTTT | CASSPAGANSPLHF
TRBJ1-2 | 15 | NA | TRBV11-2 | TRBD1 | TGTGCCAGCAGCTCAAGGACAGGGGGACTCTATGGCTACACCTTC | CASSSRTGGLYGYTF
TRBJ2-3 | 15 | NA | TRBV7-2 | NA | TGTGCCAGCAGCTTGGGGGGAATAAGGACAGATACGCAGTATTTT | CASSLGGIRTDTQYF
TRBJ2-5 | 14 | NA | TRBV6-2/TRBV6-3 | NA | TGTGCCAGCAGTTACTTTACCACTCAAGAGACCCAGTACTTC | CASSYFTTQETQYF
TRBJ2-2 | 16 | NA | TRBV5-4 | NA | TGTGCCAGCAGCCCCAGGACAACCGGTGGCACCGGGGAGCTGTTTTTT | CASSPRTTGGTGELFF
TRBJ1-4 | 17 | NA | TRBV5-1 | NA | TGCGCCAGCAGCCCTAGAGGCGGGGTTGCAACTAATGAAAAACTGTTTTTT | CASSPRGGVATNEKLFF
TRBJ2-7 | 14 | NA | TRBV5-8 | TRBD1 | TGTGCCAGCAGCAAACGACAGGGACCGTACGAGCAGTACTTC | CASSKRQGPYEQYF
TRBJ2-5 | 13 | NA | TRBV6-5 | NA | TGTGCCAGCAGTTACGAGACGGGGGAGACCCAGTACTTC | CASSYETGETQYF
TRBJ2-1 | 13 | NA | TRBV7-2 | NA | TGTGCCAGCAGCCCCTCAGATTACAATGAGCAGTTCTTC | CASSPSDYNEQFF
TRBJ1-1 | 13 | few | TRBV18 | TRBD1 | TGTGCCAGCTCACCCATGGCAGGGGGAGAAGCTTTCTTT | CASSPMAGGEAFF
TRBJ2-7 | 13 | NA | TRBV18 | NA | TGTGCCAGCTCACCAGGCCGCAATTACGAGCAGTACTTC | CASSPGRNYEQYF
TRBJ2-4 | 17 | NA | TRBV9 | TRBD1 | TGTGCCAGCAGCTTACTTGGAGACAGGGGTGCCAAAAACATTCAGTACTTC | CASSLLGDRGAKNIQYF
TRBJ1-5 | 14 | NA | TRBV15 | TRBD1 | TGTGCCACCAGCAGAGATAGACAGGGGTTGTCCCAGCATTTT | CATSRDRQGLSQHF
TRBJ1-1 | 18 | NA | TRBV13 | NA | TGTGCCAGCAGCTTAGATAGGACCGGAGGGTTGATGAACACTGAAGCTTTCTTT | CASSLDRTGGLMNTEAFF
TRBJ2-7 | 14 | NA | TRBV5-8 | NA | TGTGCCAGCAGCTTGGGACAGAGCTCCTACGAGCAGTACTTC | CASSLGQSSYEQYF